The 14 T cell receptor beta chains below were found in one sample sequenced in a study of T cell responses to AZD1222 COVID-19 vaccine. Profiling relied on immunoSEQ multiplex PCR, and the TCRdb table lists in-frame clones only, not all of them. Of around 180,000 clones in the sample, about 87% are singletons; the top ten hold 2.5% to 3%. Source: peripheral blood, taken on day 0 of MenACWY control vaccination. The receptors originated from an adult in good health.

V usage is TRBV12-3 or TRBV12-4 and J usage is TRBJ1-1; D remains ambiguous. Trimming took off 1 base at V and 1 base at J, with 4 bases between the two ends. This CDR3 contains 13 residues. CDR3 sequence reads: CASSLVGNTEAFF. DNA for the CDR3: TGTGCCAGCAGTTTAGTAGGGAACACTGAAGCTTTCTTT.

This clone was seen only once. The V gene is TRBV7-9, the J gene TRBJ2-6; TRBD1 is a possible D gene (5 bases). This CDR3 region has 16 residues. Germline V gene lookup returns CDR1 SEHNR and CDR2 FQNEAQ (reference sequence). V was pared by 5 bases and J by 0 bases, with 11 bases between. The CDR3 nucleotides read TGTGCCAGCAGCGCTCCAGGGCACTCTGGGGCCAACGTCCTGACTTTC. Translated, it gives CASSAPGHSGANVLTF.

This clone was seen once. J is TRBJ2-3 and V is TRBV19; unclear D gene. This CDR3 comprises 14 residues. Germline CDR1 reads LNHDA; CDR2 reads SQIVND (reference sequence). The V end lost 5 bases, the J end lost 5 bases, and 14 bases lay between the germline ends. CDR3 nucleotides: TGTGCCAGTAGTTGGGCTAGTCGGCTAGATACGCAGTATTTT. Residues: CASSWASRLDTQYF.

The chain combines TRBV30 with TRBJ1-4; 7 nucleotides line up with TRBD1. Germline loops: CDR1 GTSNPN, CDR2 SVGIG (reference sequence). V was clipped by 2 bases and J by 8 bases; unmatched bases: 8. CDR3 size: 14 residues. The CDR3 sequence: CAWSSGQEHEKLFF. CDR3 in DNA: TGTGCCTGGAGTAGCGGACAGGAGCACGAAAAACTGTTTTTT.

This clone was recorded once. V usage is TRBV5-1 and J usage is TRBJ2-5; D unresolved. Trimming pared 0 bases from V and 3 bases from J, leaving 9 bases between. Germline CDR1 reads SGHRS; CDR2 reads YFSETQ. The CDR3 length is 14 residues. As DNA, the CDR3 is TGCGCCAGCAGCTTGGTAGCAGTAGAAGAGACCCAGTACTTC. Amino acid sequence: CASSLVAVEETQYF.

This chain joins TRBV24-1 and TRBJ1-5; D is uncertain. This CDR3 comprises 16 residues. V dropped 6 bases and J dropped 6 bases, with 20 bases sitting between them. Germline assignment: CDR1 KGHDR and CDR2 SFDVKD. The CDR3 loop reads CATSLHWGKEGQPQHF. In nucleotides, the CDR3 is TGTGCCACCAGTCTACATTGGGGTAAAGAGGGTCAGCCCCAGCATTTT.

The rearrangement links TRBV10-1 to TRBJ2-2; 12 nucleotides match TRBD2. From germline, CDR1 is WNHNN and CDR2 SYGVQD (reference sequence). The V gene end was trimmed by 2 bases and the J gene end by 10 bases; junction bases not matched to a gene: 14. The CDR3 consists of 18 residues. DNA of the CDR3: TGCGCCAGCAGTGAGACTTTACTAGCGGGGGGTCCACGAGAGGAGCTGTTTTTT. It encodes CASSETLLAGGPREELFF.

In nucleotides, the CDR3 is TGTGCCAGCAGTTCAGAGGGGGTGTCGGCGGCCCAGTACTTC. This codes for CASSSEGVSAAQYF. The V and J genes are TRBV27 and TRBJ2-5; the D gene is possibly TRBD1 (6 bases). Germline V gene data show CDR1 as MNHEY and CDR2 as SMNVEV (reference sequence). This CDR3 contains 14 residues. V was clipped by 4 bases and J by 9 bases, with 18 bases between them.

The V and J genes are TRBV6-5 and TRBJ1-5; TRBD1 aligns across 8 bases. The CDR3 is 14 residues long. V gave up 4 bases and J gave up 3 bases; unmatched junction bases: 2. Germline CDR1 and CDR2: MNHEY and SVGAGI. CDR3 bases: TGTGCCAGCAGTTCCCAGGGGGCCAATCAGCCCCAGCATTTT. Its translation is CASSSQGANQPQHF.

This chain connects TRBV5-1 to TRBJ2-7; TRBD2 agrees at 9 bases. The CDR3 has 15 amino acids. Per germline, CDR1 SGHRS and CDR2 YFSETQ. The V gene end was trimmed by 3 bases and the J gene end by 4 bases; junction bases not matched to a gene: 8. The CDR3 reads CASSWTGTSSYEQYF. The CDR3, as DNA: TGCGCCAGCAGCTGGACCGGGACTAGCTCGTACGAGCAGTACTTC.

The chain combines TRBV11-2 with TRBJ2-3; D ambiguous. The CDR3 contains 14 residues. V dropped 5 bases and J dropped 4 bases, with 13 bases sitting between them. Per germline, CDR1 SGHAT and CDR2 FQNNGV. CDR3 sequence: CASSPIPGSDTQYF. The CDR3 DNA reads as TGTGCCAGCAGCCCGATCCCCGGGTCAGATACGCAGTATTTT.

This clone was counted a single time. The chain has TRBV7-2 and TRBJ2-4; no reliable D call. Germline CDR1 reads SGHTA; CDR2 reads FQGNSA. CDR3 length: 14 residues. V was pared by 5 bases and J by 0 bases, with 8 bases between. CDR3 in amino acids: CASSPLVAKNIQYF. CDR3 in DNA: TGTGCCAGCAGCCCTCTAGTAGCCAAAAACATTCAGTACTTC. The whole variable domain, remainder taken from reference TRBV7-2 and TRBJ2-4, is GAGVSQSPSNKVTEKGKDVELRCDPISGHTALYWYRQSLGQGLEFLIYFQGNSAPDKSGLPSDRFSAERTGGSVSTLTIQRTQQEDSAVYLCASSPLVAKNIQYFGAGTRLSVL.

The CDR3 protein is CSVVAFGRLKSTDTQYF. The CDR3 coding sequence is TGCAGCGTGGTAGCGTTTGGAAGATTGAAAAGCACAGATACGCAGTATTTT. The chain recombines TRBV29-1 with TRBJ2-3; maybe TRBD2 (5 bases). CDR3 length equals 17 residues. The V gene's germline CDR1 is SQVTM and CDR2 ANQGSEA. Trimming shortened V by 6 bases and J by 0 bases, and 22 bases separated the two germline ends.

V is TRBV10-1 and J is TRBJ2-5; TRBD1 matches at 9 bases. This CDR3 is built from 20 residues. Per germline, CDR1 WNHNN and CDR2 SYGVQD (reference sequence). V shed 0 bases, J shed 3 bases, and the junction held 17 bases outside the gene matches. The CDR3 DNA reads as TGCGCCAGCAGTGAGTCGGGGACAGGGTCATGGTGGTGGGTTAAAGAGACCCAGTACTTC. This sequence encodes CASSESGTGSWWWVKETQYF.